This entry is about one T cell receptor (beta chain). The data stem from a study of blood T cell repertoires in COVID-19. Only in-frame clones appear in the TCRdb table, and some are missing; sequencing was by immunoSEQ multiplex PCR. The sample shows about 200,000 clones, under 90% of them seen only once. Participant age was about 18 to 89 years, and participants resided in about two dozen US areas. The V gene lost 7 bases and the J gene lost 8 bases, with 15 bases spanning the gap. The germline gives CDR1 LNHDA, CDR2 SQIVND (reference sequence). The length of the CDR3 is 13 residues. The J gene is TRBJ2-1, the V gene TRBV19; D remains unclear. The receptor was isolated from a woman aged 50 to 60 with acute COVID-19. The specimen sequenced was PBMCs or T cells enriched from blood (not recorded which). CDR3 region: CASNNAHNDEQFF. CDR3 nucleotide sequence: TGTGCCAGTAATAACGCCCACAATGATGAGCAGTTCTTC.